Listed below are T cell receptor beta chains from one sample, sequenced in a study of Ad26.COV2.S vaccination and SARS-CoV-2 variants. Some clones are missing from TCRdb's copy, which holds only in-frame ones; the method was immunoSEQ multiplex PCR. The data show 300,000 to 400,000 clones, with roughly 94% seen just once and under 4% held by the top ten. This sample comprised peripheral blood, obtained after recovery from COVID-19. These receptors all stem from a human donor who had recovered from COVID-19. Each CDR3 is given with its conserved first and last residue. A D gene is named only where the DNA matches it firmly.

CDR3 protein: CASSDRGVRHTEAFF
J gene: TRBJ1-1
D gene: .
V gene: TRBV6-1

CDR3 protein: CASSLGTANTEAFF
J gene: TRBJ1-1
D gene: TRBD1
V gene: TRBV6-5

CDR3 protein: CASSSDGRLNTEAFF
J gene: TRBJ1-1
D gene: .
V gene: TRBV7-2

CDR3 protein: CASSFREGQETQYF
J gene: TRBJ2-5
D gene: TRBD2
V gene: TRBV13

CDR3 protein: CASSVGPQKGYEQYF
J gene: TRBJ2-7
D gene: .
V gene: TRBV9

CDR3 protein: CASSGLAGGRNTGELFF
J gene: TRBJ2-2
D gene: TRBD2
V gene: TRBV2

CDR3 protein: CASRQVGGRVFNGYTF
J gene: TRBJ1-2
D gene: .
V gene: TRBV27

CDR3 protein: CASSIQETQYF
J gene: TRBJ2-5
D gene: .
V gene: TRBV19

CDR3 protein: CASSLGGSNYGYTF
J gene: TRBJ1-2
D gene: .
V gene: TRBV11-1

CDR3 protein: CASSGGTSVWQPQHF
J gene: TRBJ1-5
D gene: .
V gene: TRBV9

CDR3 protein: CASSLEEGLSSYEQYF
J gene: TRBJ2-7
D gene: .
V gene: TRBV5-1

CDR3 protein: CASSLTAPSYEQYF
J gene: TRBJ2-7
D gene: .
V gene: TRBV5-6

CDR3 protein: CASSVGVPNTEAFF
J gene: TRBJ1-1
D gene: .
V gene: TRBV9

CDR3 protein: CATKRGGGTDTQYF
J gene: TRBJ2-3
D gene: TRBD2
V gene: TRBV27

CDR3 protein: CASSLSVHLTEAFF
J gene: TRBJ1-1
D gene: .
V gene: TRBV5-5

CDR3 protein: CASSLRDGYNEQFF
J gene: TRBJ2-1
D gene: .
V gene: TRBV11-2

CDR3 protein: CASGKGYYGYTF
J gene: TRBJ1-2
D gene: .
V gene: TRBV12-5

CDR3 protein: CASTLLGDTGEKLFF
J gene: TRBJ1-4
D gene: .
V gene: TRBV6-1

CDR3 protein: CASSLVEEMGYTF
J gene: TRBJ1-2
D gene: .
V gene: TRBV12-3/TRBV12-4

CDR3 protein: CASRQTGTSTEAFF
J gene: TRBJ1-1
D gene: .
V gene: TRBV19

CDR3 protein: CASSFGERQGPGEETQYF
J gene: TRBJ2-5
D gene: TRBD1
V gene: TRBV5-8

CDR3 protein: CASSLDYRVPGDYEQYF
J gene: TRBJ2-7
D gene: .
V gene: TRBV11-2

CDR3 protein: CASSSYEKLFF
J gene: TRBJ1-4
D gene: .
V gene: TRBV7-9